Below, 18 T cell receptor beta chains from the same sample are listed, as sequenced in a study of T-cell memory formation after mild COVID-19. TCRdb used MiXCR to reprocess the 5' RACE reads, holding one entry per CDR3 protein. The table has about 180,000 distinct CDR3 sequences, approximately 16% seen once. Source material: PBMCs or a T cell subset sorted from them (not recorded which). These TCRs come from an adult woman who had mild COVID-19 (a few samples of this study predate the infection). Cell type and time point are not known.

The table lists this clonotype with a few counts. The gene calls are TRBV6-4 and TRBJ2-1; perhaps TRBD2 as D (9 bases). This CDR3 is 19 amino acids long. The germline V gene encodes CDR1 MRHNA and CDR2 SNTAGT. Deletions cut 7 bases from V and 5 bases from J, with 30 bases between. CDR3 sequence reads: CASNQTGDDLAGVDNEQFF. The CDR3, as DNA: TGTGCCAGCAACCAGACAGGGGACGACTTAGCGGGAGTCGACAATGAGCAGTTCTTC.

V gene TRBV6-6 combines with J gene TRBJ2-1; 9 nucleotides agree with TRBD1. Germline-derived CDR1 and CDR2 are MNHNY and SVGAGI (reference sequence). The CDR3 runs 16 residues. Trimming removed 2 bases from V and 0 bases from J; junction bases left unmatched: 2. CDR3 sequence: CASSYGTGSSYNEQFF. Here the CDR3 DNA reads TGTGCCAGCAGTTACGGGACAGGGAGCTCCTACAATGAGCAGTTCTTC.

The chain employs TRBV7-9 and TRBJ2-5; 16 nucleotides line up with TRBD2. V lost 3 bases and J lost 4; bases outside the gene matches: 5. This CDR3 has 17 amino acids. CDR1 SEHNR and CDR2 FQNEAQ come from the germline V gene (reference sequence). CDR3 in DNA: TGTGCCAGCAGCTTGGGACTAGCGGGAGGGCCCCGAGAGACCCAGTACTTC. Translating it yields CASSLGLAGGPRETQYF.

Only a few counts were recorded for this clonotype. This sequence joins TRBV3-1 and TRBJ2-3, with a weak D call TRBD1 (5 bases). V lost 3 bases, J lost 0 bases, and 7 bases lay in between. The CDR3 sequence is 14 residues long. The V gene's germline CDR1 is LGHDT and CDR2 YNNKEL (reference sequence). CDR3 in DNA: TGTGCCAGCAGCCAGAGACAGAGCACAGATACGCAGTATTTT. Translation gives CASSQRQSTDTQYF.

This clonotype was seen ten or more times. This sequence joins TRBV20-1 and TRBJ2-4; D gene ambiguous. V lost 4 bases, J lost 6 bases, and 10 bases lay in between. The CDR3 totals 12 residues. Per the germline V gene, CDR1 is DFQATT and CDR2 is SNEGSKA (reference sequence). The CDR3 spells CSAKSGSNIQYF. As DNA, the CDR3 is TGCAGTGCTAAATCGGGCTCAAACATTCAGTACTTC.

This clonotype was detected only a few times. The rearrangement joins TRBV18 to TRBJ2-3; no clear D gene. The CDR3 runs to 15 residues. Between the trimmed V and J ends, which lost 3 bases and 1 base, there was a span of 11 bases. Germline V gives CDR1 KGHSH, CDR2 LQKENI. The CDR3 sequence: CASSPGQPGTDTQYF. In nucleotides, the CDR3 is TGTGCCAGCTCACCGGGCCAGCCAGGCACAGATACGCAGTATTTT.

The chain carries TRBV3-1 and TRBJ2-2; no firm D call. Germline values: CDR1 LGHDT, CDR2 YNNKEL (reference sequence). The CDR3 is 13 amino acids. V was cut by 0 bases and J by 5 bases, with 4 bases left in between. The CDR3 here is CASSQEGTGELFF. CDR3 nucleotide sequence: TGTGCCAGCAGCCAAGAAGGAACCGGGGAGCTGTTTTTT.

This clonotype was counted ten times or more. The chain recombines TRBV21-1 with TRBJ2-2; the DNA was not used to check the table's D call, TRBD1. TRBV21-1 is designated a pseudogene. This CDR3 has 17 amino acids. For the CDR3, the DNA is TGTGCCAGCAGCAAAGGGCAGGACAGGGGGCTCACCGGGGAGCTGTTTTTT. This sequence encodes CASSKGQDRGLTGELFF.

This chain's CDR3 is CASSLESLYPDLQTQYF. The DNA for the CDR3 is TGTGCCAGCAGCTTAGAGTCTCTTTACCCGGACCTACAGACCCAGTACTTC. This rearrangement joins TRBV7-2 to TRBJ2-5; the D is unclear. V was pared by 1 base and J by 6 bases, with 21 bases between. The CDR3 loop spans 17 amino acids. Germline CDR1 is SGHTA and CDR2 is FQGNSA.

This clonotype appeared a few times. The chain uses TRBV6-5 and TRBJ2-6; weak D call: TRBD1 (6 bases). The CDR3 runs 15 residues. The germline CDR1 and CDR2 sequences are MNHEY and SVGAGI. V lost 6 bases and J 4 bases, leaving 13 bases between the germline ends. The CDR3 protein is CASRLTGYGANVLTF. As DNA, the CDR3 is TGTGCCAGCAGACTTACAGGGTACGGGGCCAACGTCCTGACTTTC.

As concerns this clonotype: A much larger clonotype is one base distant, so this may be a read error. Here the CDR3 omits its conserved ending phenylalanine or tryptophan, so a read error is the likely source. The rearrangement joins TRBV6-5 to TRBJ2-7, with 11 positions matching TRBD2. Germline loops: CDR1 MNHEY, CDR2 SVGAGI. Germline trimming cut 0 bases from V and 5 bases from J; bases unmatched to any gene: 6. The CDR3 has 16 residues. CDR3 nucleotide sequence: TGTGCCAGCAGTTACTCGTCTAGCGGGAGGATGGACGAGCAGTACTTA. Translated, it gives CASSYSSSGRMDEQYL.

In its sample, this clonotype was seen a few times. CDR3 region: CASKQRGSTDTQYF. The CDR3 DNA reads TGTGCCAGCAAACAGCGGGGCAGCACAGATACGCAGTATTTT. This sequence joins TRBV2 and TRBJ2-3; 7 positions agree with TRBD2. Germline assignment: CDR1 SNHLY and CDR2 FYNNEI. The CDR3 consists of 14 residues. Trimming at V came to 7 bases and at J to 0 bases, leaving 4 bases not matched to a gene.

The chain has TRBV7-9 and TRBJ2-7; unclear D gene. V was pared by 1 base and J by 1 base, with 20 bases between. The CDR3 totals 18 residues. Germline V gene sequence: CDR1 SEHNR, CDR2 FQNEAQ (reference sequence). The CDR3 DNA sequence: TGTGCCAGCAGCTTAGGAATCATAGGTGGCCGCGAGTCCTACGAGCAGTACTTC. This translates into CASSLGIIGGRESYEQYF.

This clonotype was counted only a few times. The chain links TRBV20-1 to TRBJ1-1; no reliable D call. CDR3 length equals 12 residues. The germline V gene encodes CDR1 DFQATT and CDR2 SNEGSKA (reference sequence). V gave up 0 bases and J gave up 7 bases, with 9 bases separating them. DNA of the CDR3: TGCAGTGCTAGAGACCCCGTACATGAAGCTTTCTTT. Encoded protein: CSARDPVHEAFF.

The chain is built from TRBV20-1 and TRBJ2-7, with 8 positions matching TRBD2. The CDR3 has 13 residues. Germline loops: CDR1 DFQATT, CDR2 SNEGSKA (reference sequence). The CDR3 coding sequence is TGCAAAGCCGGAGGGACTAGTGGCTACGAGCAGTACTTC. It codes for CKAGGTSGYEQYF.

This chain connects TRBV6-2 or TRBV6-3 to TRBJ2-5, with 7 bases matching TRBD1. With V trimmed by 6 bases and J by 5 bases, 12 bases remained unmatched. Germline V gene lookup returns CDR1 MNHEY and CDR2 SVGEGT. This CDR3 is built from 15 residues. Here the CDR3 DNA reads TGTGCCAGCAGCCGGGACAGCTTGAACAGTGAGACCCAGTACTTC. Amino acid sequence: CASSRDSLNSETQYF.

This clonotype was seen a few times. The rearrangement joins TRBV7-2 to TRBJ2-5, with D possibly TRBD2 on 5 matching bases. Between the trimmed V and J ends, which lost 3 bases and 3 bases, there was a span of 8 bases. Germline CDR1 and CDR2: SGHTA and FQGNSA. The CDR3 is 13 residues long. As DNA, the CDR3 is TGTGCCAGCAGCTTCGGGGAGAAAGAGACCCAGTACTTC. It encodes CASSFGEKETQYF.

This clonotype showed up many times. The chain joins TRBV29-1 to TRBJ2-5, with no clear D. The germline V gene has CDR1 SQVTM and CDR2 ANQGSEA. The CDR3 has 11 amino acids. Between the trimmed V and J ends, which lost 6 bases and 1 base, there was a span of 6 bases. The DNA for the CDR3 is TGCAGCGTCCAGCCCCAAGAGACCCAGTACTTC. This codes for CSVQPQETQYF.